This TCR beta chain was obtained from a study of T-cell memory formation after mild COVID-19. V lost 4 bases and J lost 4, with 11 bases in between. The CDR3 contains 15 residues. Germline V gives CDR1 MNHNY, CDR2 SVGAGI (reference sequence). Via MiXCR, TCRdb re-called the 5' RACE reads, giving one row per CDR3 protein. The sample shows 350,000 to 400,000 distinct CDR3 sequences, roughly 20% of them seen only once. This clonotype was counted a few times. Its antigen is not identified. General study points: Some clones that responded turned up in pre-infection memory, which suggests that cross-reactive memory joined in.

The specimen was PBMCs or a T cell subset sorted from them (not recorded which). The chain is built from TRBV6-6 and TRBJ2-6, with D unresolved. This receptor was identified in an adult woman who had mild COVID-19 (a few samples of this study predate the infection). Cell type and time point are not known. As DNA, the CDR3 is TGTGCCAGCAGTTCCGGCGGTCTCGGGGCCAACGTCCTGACTTTC. It codes for CASSSGGLGANVLTF.